This entry describes one TCR beta chain. Its specific antigen is unknown. No per-base quality is available; no much larger clone lies one base away. The same CDR3 is also encoded by other DNA sequences in this sample. Spanning cysteine to phenylalanine, the CDR3 consists of 14 amino acids. The CDR3 DNA has 42 bases and is translated from base 1. The germline V gene encodes CDR1 KGHSH and CDR2 LQKENI. Between the V and J ends, shortened by 2 bases and 0 bases respectively, the junction contains 7 bases. The entry originates in a study of shared clonotypes between healthy human individuals (dated by TCRdb to about 2020). Regarding the research as a whole: The cohort included three men and two women between 18 and 49 years of age. Each donor's leukapheresis produced roughly between roughly 0.85 and 9 billion PBMCs. For each donor, three plates each were used for CD4 naive and CD4 memory, two plates were used for CD8 naive, and one plate was used for CD8 memory. To increase sequencing depth and limit assay-specific biases, different laboratories used diverse techniques to prepare libraries and sequence TCR repertoires. To estimate repertoire size and how much clonotype sharing occurs between individuals, the study deeply sequenced the blood TCR repertoires of five healthy adults.

The paper's findings and limits, for the study overall: Only blood was sampled, and tissue TCR repertoires likely differ from those in blood. Approximately 5% of naive CD4, approximately 3.7% of naive CD8, roughly 2.5% of memory CD4, and approximately 0.4% of memory CD8 clonotypes were shared across several donors. Incomplete sequencing was indicated by rarefaction of sorted-subset datasets, despite the large sequencing depth. Compared with non-shared clonotypes, clonotypes shared by all four sorted-subset donors had higher generation probabilities. Pairwise subsampling led to the expectation that sequencing depth would affect the degree of clonotype sharing among donors. Because the study included a small number of donors, the genetic and exposure-history diversity represented was limited. Naive subsets generally had larger estimated clonotype richness than memory subsets did.

Using the deep immunoSEQ assay, TCR CDR3 regions were amplified from genomic DNA by multiplex PCR. Genomic DNA extracted from each cell subset was distributed evenly over all wells of several immunoSEQ 96-well plates, and each plate served as one replicate. For sorted subsets, approximately 200 ng of genomic DNA, equivalent to roughly 33,000 T cell genomes, went into each replicate PCR. The purified libraries were quantified using a Qubit 3.0 fluorometer, sized with a Bioanalyzer 2100, and then quantified again using the KAPA Library Quantification kit. A separate single-read 150-cycle Illumina NextSeq 550 flow cell was used to sequence each immunoSEQ 96-well plate. The paper's data handling went like this. Because only junctional sequences without quality scores were contained in the immunoSEQ output, filtering matching that applied to full-length reads could not be performed. Sequences were annotated with PyIR, a Python wrapper for IgBLAST v1.9, and V/J genes and CDR3 were assigned using IMGT germline references. Reads were filtered out if the reads had weak V/J assignments (E-value above 1e-6), no CDR3, stop codons, out-of-frame junctions, or ambiguous translated residues. V3J clonotypes were defined as sequences sharing the same inferred V gene, J gene, and CDR3 amino acid sequence. The percentage overlap between two repertoires was calculated by dividing the number of shared unique clonotypes by the size of the smaller repertoire. Three approaches were used to assess repertoire richness: RTK rarefaction, the Chao1 estimator, and Recon v2.1 estimates of unobserved clonotypes. Generation probabilities for all TCRbeta clonotypes obtained by the gDNA method from a few donors were computed using OLGA. In TCRdb, the immuneACCESS table is reduced to in-frame sequences with V and J assigned. These tables do not hold every clone; where another copy was compared, an unresolved V gene accounts for under half, and the others remain unexplained. The V and J calls and clone size were taken over from that table, and D and trimming were inferred from the DNA. The sample has approximately 2.4 million clones on record, 95% of them singletons. Of the sample, roughly 0.13% falls within the top ten clones.

The donors were healthy, HIV-negative adults who had no recently reported acute infections or vaccinations. Only Caucasian adults living in Nashville, Tennessee, USA were represented among the donors. Magnetic negative selection was used to enrich CD4+ T cells, after which naive cells were positively selected on CD45RA and the negative fraction became the memory subset. After blood collection by leukapheresis, PBMCs were isolated using Ficoll-Histopaque density gradient centrifugation and then cryopreserved in the vapor phase of liquid nitrogen. Purity and quantity of every magnetically sorted T cell population were checked by analytical flow cytometry. From each sorted fraction, genomic DNA was isolated and quantified by UV absorbance on a Nanodrop 2000c.

The material sequenced was naive CD4+ T cells sorted from blood. This sample's cell subset or site label indicates: CD45RA+ positively selected. The chain joins TRBV18 to TRBJ1-1; the best D guess is TRBD1, with 5 bases matching. This receptor was identified in a man aged 18 to 30 in good health. The CDR3: CASSPLGLNTEAFF. The DNA is as follows: TGTGCCAGCTCACCATTGGGGCTGAACACTGAAGCTTTCTTT.